This T cell receptor beta chain was identified during a study of glioma-infiltrating T cells. Study observations and caveats: Very few CDR3 sequences were shared between tissue and blood.

TCR alpha and beta CDR3 regions were amplified from RNA using iRepertoire nested multiplex PCR. TCRdb itself ran the multiplex PCR reads through MiXCR, one entry per CDR3 protein. The sample carries roughly 100,000 distinct CDR3 sequences, roughly 40% recorded once. In regard to this clonotype: No antigen is known for it.

The CDR3 spans 15 residues. Germline assignment: CDR1 SGHTA and CDR2 FQGNSA. V shed 3 bases and J 11 bases; nucleotides not matched to a gene: 11. The chain uses TRBV7-2 and TRBJ2-5, with 11 bases fitting TRBD2. This sequence originates from a human donor with low-grade glioma or glioblastoma, undergoing nonglioma brain surgery, or in good health (not recorded which). Sequences were obtained from glioma tissue, nonneoplastic brain tissue, or PBMCs (not recorded which). Here the CDR3 DNA reads TGTGCCAGCAGCTTGATGACTAGCGGGGATTCCGCGCAGTACTTC. It translates to CASSLMTSGDSAQYF. Supplemented by reference TRBV7-2 and TRBJ2-5, the full variable domain reads GAGVSQSPSNKVTEKGKDVELRCDPISGHTALYWYRQSLGQGLEFLIYFQGNSAPDKSGLPSDRFSAERTGGSVSTLTIQRTQQEDSAVYLCASSLMTSGDSAQYFGPGTRLLVL.